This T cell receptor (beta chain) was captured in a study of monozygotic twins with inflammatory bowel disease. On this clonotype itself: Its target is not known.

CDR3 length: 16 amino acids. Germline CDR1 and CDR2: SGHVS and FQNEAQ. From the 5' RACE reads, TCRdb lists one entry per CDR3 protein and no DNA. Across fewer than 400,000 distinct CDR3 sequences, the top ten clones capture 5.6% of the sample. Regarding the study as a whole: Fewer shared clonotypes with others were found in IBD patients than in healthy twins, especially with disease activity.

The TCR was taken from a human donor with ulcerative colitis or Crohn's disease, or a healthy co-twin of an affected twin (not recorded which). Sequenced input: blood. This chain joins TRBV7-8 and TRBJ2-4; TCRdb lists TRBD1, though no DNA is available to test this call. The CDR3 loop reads CASSLERGLAKNIQYF.